This T cell receptor beta chain stems from a study of blood T cell repertoires in COVID-19. Study as a whole: The United States, Italy and Spain were the sources of the acute and convalescent COVID-19 samples. T cells, B-cell-depleted T cells, or PBMCs supplied cDNA or gDNA.

V was shortened by 5 bases and J by 4 bases, with 17 bases between the two germline ends. Germline V gives CDR1 SEHNR, CDR2 FQNEAQ (reference sequence). CDR3 length: 16 residues. Some clones are missing from TCRdb's copy, which holds only in-frame ones; the method was immunoSEQ multiplex PCR. This sample has approximately 260,000 clones, with 70% to 90% found just once. This receptor was taken from a woman in her 70s with acute or convalescent COVID-19. V and J are TRBV7-9 and TRBJ2-2, with D perhaps TRBD2 (7 bases). The sequenced sample consisted of peripheral blood. CDR3: CASSLAGAGSTGELFF. The CDR3 region has the DNA TGTGCCAGCAGCCTCGCGGGGGCAGGAAGCACCGGGGAGCTGTTTTTT.